The 19 T cell receptor beta chains in this list originate from one sample, sequenced in a study of OX40 agonist ivuxolimab in advanced cancers. Measured with immunoSEQ multiplex PCR; TCRdb has only the in-frame clones, and not every one. This table has about 99,000 clones, roughly 95% appearing once. Here the sequenced sample was CD4+ or CD8+ T cells sorted from blood, taken in a trial of the OX40 agonist ivuxolimab. The receptor source for this set is an adult with an advanced solid tumor such as melanoma, head and neck, liver or kidney cancer.

This rearrangement joins TRBV4-3 to TRBJ1-3, with 10 nucleotides matching TRBD1. Unmatched junction bases numbered 7, after V lost 0 bases and J lost 8 bases. Looked up from germline, CDR1 is LGHNA and CDR2 is YSLEER. The CDR3 contains 16 residues. The CDR3 sequence is CASSQDRGQGLHTIYF. CDR3 DNA: TGCGCCAGCAGCCAAGATAGGGGACAGGGGTTGCACACCATATATTTT.

The V call is TRBV10-3, the J call TRBJ2-2, with D possibly TRBD1 on 5 matching bases. V gave up 2 bases and J gave up 5 bases, with 6 bases separating them. Germline CDR1 is ENHRY and CDR2 is SYGVKD. The CDR3 spans 13 residues. The DNA for the CDR3 is TGTGCCATCAGTGAGGGGGCGACCGGGGAGCTGTTTTTT. This translates into CAISEGATGELFF.

The rearrangement uses TRBV7-2 and TRBJ2-5; maybe TRBD2 (6 bases). The CDR3 extends over 14 amino acids. Trimming stripped 1 base from V and 4 bases from J, with 10 bases between. Looked up from germline, CDR1 is SGHTA and CDR2 is FQGNSA. The DNA for the CDR3 is TGTGCCAGCAGCTTAGGCCCCGGGGGAGAGACCCAGTACTTC. This codes for CASSLGPGGETQYF.

The chain uses TRBV6-5 and TRBJ1-2; the D is unclear. The CDR3 runs to 15 residues. Germline V gives CDR1 MNHEY, CDR2 SVGAGI. Between the trimmed V and J ends, which lost 5 bases and 3 bases, there was a span of 16 bases. This CDR3 is CASSPRTRDYYGYTF. CDR3 sequence (DNA): TGTGCCAGCAGTCCACGGACTAGGGATTACTATGGCTACACCTTC.

This clone has a single count. The chain links TRBV5-5 to TRBJ1-5; 7 nucleotides agree with TRBD1. CDR1 SGHKS and CDR2 YYEKEE come from the germline V gene (reference sequence). The CDR3 loop spans 15 amino acids. V trimming: 6 bases; J trimming: 0 bases; junction bases outside the gene matches: 6. CDR3 region: CASIETGSSNQPQHF. In nucleotides, the CDR3 is TGTGCCAGCATCGAGACAGGGTCTAGCAATCAGCCCCAGCATTTT. Full variable domain (remainder filled in from reference TRBV5-5 and TRBJ1-5): DAGVTQSPTHLIKTRGQQVTLRCSPISGHKSVSWYQQVLGQGPQFIFQYYEKEERGRGNFPDRFSARQFPNYSSELNVNALLLGDSALYLCASIETGSSNQPQHFGDGTRLSIL.

V gene TRBV25-1 combines with J gene TRBJ2-1; D possibly corresponds to TRBD2 (7 bases). In germline, CDR1 is MGHDK, CDR2 SYGVNS. Trimming stripped 7 bases from V and 7 bases from J, with 14 bases between. The CDR3 is 13 residues long. The CDR3 coding sequence is TGTGCCAGCACAAAGGGGGGGTATAATGAGCAGTTCTTC. It specifies CASTKGGYNEQFF.

This chain connects TRBV4-3 to TRBJ2-3, with D possibly TRBD2 on 6 matching bases. CDR1 and CDR2 (germline): LGHNA, YSLEER. Trimming removed 0 bases from V and 0 bases from J, with 10 bases in between. This CDR3 is built from 16 residues. This CDR3 reads CASSQDWRGSTDTQYF. The DNA of the CDR3 is TGCGCCAGCAGCCAAGATTGGCGGGGCAGCACAGATACGCAGTATTTT.

The rearrangement uses TRBV28 and TRBJ1-1, with D possibly TRBD1 on 5 matching bases. The CDR3 loop spans 13 amino acids. Germline-derived CDR1 and CDR2 are MDHEN and SYDVKM. V lost 7 bases and J lost 4, with 13 bases in between. The CDR3 DNA follows: TGTGCCAGCACTTGGGGTGGGGGCACTGAAGCTTTCTTT. Residues: CASTWGGGTEAFF.

The V call is TRBV13, the J call TRBJ2-1, with D hard to call. The CDR3 consists of 11 residues. The germline V gene encodes CDR1 PRHDT and CDR2 FYEKMQ (reference sequence). Trimming took off 5 bases at V and 5 bases at J, with 4 bases between the two ends. The CDR3 loop is CASSIDNEQFF. The CDR3 region has the DNA TGTGCCAGCAGCATAGACAATGAGCAGTTCTTC.

V usage is TRBV2 and J usage is TRBJ2-7, with D perhaps matching TRBD1 or TRBD2 (5 bases each). Germline CDR1 SNHLY, CDR2 FYNNEI. Trimming stripped 2 bases from V and 0 bases from J, with 8 bases between. The CDR3 is 14 residues long. The CDR3 bases are TGTGCCAGCAGTGAACCAGGGAGCTCCTACGAGCAGTACTTC. Amino acid sequence: CASSEPGSSYEQYF.

The V and J genes are TRBV5-6 and TRBJ2-7; 9 nucleotides align to TRBD1. After removal of 4 bases from V and 4 bases from J, the junction contained 3 bases not matched to a gene. The CDR3 is made up of 13 amino acids. Germline V gene data show CDR1 as SGHDT and CDR2 as YYEEEE. CDR3 loop: CASSQDRGYEQYF. The DNA of the CDR3 is TGTGCCAGCAGCCAGGACAGGGGATACGAGCAGTACTTC.

The J gene is TRBJ2-7, the V gene TRBV10-3, with 9 bases identical to TRBD1. Germline-derived CDR1 and CDR2 are ENHRY and SYGVKD. This CDR3 region has 14 residues. Trimming removed 3 bases from V and 3 bases from J; junction bases left unmatched: 3. Here the CDR3 reads CAISEGTGYYEQYF. For the CDR3, the DNA is TGTGCCATCAGTGAAGGGACAGGGTACTACGAGCAGTACTTC.

This clone was recorded once. The chain is built from TRBV6-1 and TRBJ1-4; D is ambiguous. Germline CDR1 MNHNS, CDR2 SASEGT. Between the trimmed V and J ends, which lost 3 bases and 4 bases, there was a span of 9 bases. CDR3 length: 14 amino acids. In DNA form, the CDR3 reads TGTGCCAGCAGTGAGGGCCAGATTAATGAAAAACTGTTTTTT. It codes for CASSEGQINEKLFF.

The chain has TRBV5-1 and TRBJ2-5; weak D call: TRBD2 (7 bases). Near its end, the DNA agrees better with TRBJ2-7, so the J call may be wrong. CDR3 length: 14 amino acids. Germline loops: CDR1 SGHRS, CDR2 YFSETQ. The CDR3 DNA reads TGCGCCAGCAGCTGGGGGGGCAGCTCCTACGAGCAGTACTTC. Translation gives CASSWGGSSYEQYF.

The chain combines TRBV10-3 with TRBJ2-5; D gene unclear. The CDR3 runs to 15 residues. Trimming pared 4 bases from V and 1 base from J, leaving 13 bases between. The germline V gene encodes CDR1 ENHRY and CDR2 SYGVKD. The CDR3 DNA reads TGTGCCATCAGTGCACCGGGTGAGATCCAAGAGACCCAGTACTTC. It specifies CAISAPGEIQETQYF.

The V and J genes are TRBV7-9 and TRBJ2-2; 7 positions match TRBD2. The germline gives CDR1 SEHNR, CDR2 FQNEAQ (reference sequence). J lost 5 bases, V lost 7 bases, and 10 bases had no gene match. The CDR3 runs to 15 residues. CDR3 nucleotides: TGTGCCAGCATACTTCTGGCAGCGGGAACCGGGGAGCTGTTTTTT. Residues: CASILLAAGTGELFF.

The CDR3 reads CASSSTVNTEAFF. In DNA form, the CDR3 reads TGTGCCAGCAGTTCGACAGTGAACACTGAAGCTTTCTTT. This chain connects TRBV27 to TRBJ1-1; D may be TRBD1 (5 bases). The CDR3 runs to 13 residues. V was cut by 4 bases and J by 0 bases, with 6 bases left in between. Germline values: CDR1 MNHEY, CDR2 SMNVEV (reference sequence).

This clone was counted a single time. The chain couples TRBV4-3 to TRBJ1-2; 7 bases are a match to TRBD1. From germline, CDR1 is LGHNA and CDR2 YSLEER. The CDR3 has 14 residues. J lost 4 bases, V lost 0 bases, and 2 bases had no gene match. The CDR3 coding sequence is TGCGCCAGCAGCCAAGACCGGGACAGCTATGGCTACACCTTC. The encoded protein is CASSQDRDSYGYTF.

V is TRBV18 and J is TRBJ1-1, with a tentative D call TRBD1 (5 bases). Trimming took 2 bases from V and 8 from J, leaving 15 bases between them. This CDR3 has 14 amino acids. The V gene's germline CDR1 is KGHSH and CDR2 LQKENI. The CDR3 here is CASSPGDQLLEAFF. The CDR3 coding sequence is TGTGCCAGCTCACCAGGGGACCAACTCTTAGAAGCTTTCTTT.